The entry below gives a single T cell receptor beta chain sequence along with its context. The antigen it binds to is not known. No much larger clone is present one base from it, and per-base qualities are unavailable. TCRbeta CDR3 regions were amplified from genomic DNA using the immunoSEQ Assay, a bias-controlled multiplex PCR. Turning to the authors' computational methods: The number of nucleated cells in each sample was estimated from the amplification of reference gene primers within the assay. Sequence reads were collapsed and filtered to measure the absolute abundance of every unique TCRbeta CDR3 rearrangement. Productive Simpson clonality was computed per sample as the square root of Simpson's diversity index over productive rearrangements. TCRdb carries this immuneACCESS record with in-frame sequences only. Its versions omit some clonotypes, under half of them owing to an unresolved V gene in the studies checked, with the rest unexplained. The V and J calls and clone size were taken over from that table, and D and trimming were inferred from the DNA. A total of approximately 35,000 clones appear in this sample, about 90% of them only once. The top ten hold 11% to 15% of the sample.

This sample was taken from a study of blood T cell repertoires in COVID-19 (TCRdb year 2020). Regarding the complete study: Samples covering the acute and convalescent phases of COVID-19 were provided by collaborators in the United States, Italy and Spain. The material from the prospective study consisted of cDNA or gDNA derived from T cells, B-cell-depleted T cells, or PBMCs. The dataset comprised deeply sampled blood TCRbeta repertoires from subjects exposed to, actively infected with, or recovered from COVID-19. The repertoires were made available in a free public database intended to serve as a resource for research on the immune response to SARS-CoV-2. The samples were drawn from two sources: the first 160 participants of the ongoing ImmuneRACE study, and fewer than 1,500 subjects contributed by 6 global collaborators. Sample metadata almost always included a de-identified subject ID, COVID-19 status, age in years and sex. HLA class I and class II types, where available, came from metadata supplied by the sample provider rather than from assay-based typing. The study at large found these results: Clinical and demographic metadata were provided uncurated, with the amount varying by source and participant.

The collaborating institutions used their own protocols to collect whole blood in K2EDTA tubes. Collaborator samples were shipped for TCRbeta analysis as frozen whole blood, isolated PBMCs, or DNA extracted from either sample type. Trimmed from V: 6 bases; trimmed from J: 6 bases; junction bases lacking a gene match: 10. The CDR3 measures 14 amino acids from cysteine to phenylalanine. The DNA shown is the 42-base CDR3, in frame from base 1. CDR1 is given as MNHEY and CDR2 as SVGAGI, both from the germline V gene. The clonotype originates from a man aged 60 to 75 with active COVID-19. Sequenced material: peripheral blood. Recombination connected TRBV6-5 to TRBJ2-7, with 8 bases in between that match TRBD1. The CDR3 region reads CASSLGQDGIEQYF. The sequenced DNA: TGTGCCAGCAGCCTGGGACAGGATGGGATCGAGCAGTACTTC.